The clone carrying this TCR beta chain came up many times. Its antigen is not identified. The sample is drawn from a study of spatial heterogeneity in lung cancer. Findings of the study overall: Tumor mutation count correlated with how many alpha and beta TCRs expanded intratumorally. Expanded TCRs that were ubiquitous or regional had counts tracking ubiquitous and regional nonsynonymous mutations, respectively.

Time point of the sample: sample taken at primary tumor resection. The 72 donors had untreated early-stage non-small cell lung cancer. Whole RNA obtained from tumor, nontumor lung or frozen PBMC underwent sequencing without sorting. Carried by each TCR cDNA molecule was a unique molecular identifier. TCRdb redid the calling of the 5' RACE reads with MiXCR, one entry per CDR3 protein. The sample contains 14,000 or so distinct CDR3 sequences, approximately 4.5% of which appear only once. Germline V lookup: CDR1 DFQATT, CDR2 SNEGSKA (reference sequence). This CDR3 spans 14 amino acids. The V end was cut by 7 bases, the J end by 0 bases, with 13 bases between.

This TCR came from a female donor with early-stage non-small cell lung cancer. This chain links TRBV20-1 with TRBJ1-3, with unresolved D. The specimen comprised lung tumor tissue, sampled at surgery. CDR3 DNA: TGCAGTGGGATTCCAGCCTTCTCTGGAAACACCATATATTTT. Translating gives CSGIPAFSGNTIYF.